This T cell receptor beta chain was sequenced for a study of Ad26.COV2.S vaccination and SARS-CoV-2 variants. Trimming cost V 3 bases and J 6 bases; bases outside gene matches: 10. Per germline, CDR1 SGHTA and CDR2 FQGNSA. The length of the CDR3 is 17 residues. Some clones are missing from TCRdb's copy, which holds only in-frame ones; the method was immunoSEQ multiplex PCR. In the table there are over 450,000 clones, 80% to 90% of which are singletons. Treatment of the sample: roughly 20 received Ad26.COV2.S at low or high dose, single or two shots; roughly 5 received placebo; per-sample allocation not given. Each sample was drawn 63 days after the first injection (of vaccine or placebo). Details on this clone: Its antigen remains unidentified.

General study points: Measures of TCR breadth and depth may have fallen short of total T cell responses.

The clonotype comes from a person between 18 and 65 years old who received the Ad26.COV2.S COVID-19 vaccine or a placebo. The chain combines TRBV7-2 with TRBJ2-3; 12 nucleotides align to TRBD2. Sequences were derived from peripheral blood, sampled in a trial of Ad26.COV2.S vaccine versus placebo. The CDR3 here is CASSLNGLAGTRDTQYF. The CDR3 DNA reads TGTGCCAGCAGCTTGAACGGACTAGCGGGGACGCGGGATACGCAGTATTTT.